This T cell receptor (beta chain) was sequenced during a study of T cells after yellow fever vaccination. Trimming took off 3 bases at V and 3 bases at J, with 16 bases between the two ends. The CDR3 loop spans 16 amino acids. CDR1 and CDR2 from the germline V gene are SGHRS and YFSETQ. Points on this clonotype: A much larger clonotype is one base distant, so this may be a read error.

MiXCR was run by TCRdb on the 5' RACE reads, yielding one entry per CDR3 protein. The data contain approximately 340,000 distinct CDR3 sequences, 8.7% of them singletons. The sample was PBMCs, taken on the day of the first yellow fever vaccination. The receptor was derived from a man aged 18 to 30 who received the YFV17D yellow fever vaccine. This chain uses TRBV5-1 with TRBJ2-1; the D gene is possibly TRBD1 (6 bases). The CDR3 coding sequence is TGCGCCAGCAGCTCCTCAGGGGTGGGCTACTACAATGAGCAGTTCTTC. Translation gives CASSSSGVGYYNEQFF.